These T cell receptor beta chains were read from a single sample in a study of T cells in tuberculosis. Clones were sequenced by immunoSEQ multiplex PCR, and TCRdb holds only the in-frame ones, with some missing. This sample has 30,000 or so clones; 90% occur once, and the top ten carry approximately 5.9%. Sequencing used PBMCs. The receptors stem from a donor aged 10-29 years with latent tuberculosis or without tuberculosis infection. Both conserved end residues are part of each CDR3. The order of the fields is V gene, clone size, J gene, D gene, CDR3 protein, CDR3 DNA. The D gene is left open where the match is weak. Rows give clone size only sometimes, using once, few, many, or a class for an expanded clone.

TRBV6-6	-	TRBJ2-1	-	CASSYYDSSYNEQFF	TGTGCCAGCAGTTACTATGATAGCTCCTACAATGAGCAGTTCTTC
TRBV19	-	TRBJ1-1	-	CASSIIHRTEAFF	TGTGCCAGTAGTATCATTCATCGGACTGAAGCTTTCTTT
TRBV29-1	-	TRBJ1-4	TRBD1	CSVEEAHRGVGEKLFF	TGCAGCGTTGAAGAGGCTCACAGGGGAGTCGGTGAAAAACTGTTTTTT
TRBV6-1	-	TRBJ1-5	-	CASSETGDDNQPQHF	TGTGCCAGCAGTGAGACGGGTGATGACAATCAGCCCCAGCATTTT
TRBV27	-	TRBJ2-7	-	CASSWEGVLNEQYF	TGTGCCAGCAGTTGGGAAGGGGTGCTGAACGAGCAGTACTTC
TRBV18	-	TRBJ1-1	-	CASSPLPGVMNTEAFF	TGTGCCAGCTCACCCCTACCGGGGGTGATGAACACTGAAGCTTTCTTT
TRBV6-1	-	TRBJ2-7	-	CAGSPNRVPYEQYF	TGTGCCGGTAGCCCGAACAGGGTACCCTACGAGCAGTACTTC
TRBV9	-	TRBJ2-5	-	CASSPRGLRQETQYF	TGTGCCAGCAGCCCCCGAGGGCTAAGACAAGAGACCCAGTACTTC
TRBV9	-	TRBJ2-1	-	CASSAKSLGGGRWNEQFF	TGTGCCAGCAGCGCCAAAAGTTTGGGCGGGGGCCGATGGAATGAGCAGTTCTTC
TRBV7-8	-	TRBJ1-5	TRBD1	CASSLLPGQGSGPQHF	TGTGCCAGCAGCTTACTTCCGGGACAGGGGTCGGGGCCCCAGCATTTT
TRBV2	-	TRBJ1-2	-	CASSEFGGAYGYTF	TGTGCCAGCAGTGAATTCGGGGGGGCGTATGGCTACACCTTC
TRBV5-1	-	TRBJ2-1	-	CASKSRRGGNNEQFF	TGCGCCAGCAAGAGTAGACGAGGAGGGAACAATGAGCAGTTCTTC
TRBV2	-	TRBJ2-2	-	CASSDGKGVIPGELFF	TGTGCCAGCAGTGATGGCAAAGGAGTTATTCCCGGGGAGCTGTTTTTT
TRBV9	-	TRBJ1-6	TRBD1	CASSREGRGPAPLHF	TGTGCCAGCAGTAGAGAGGGTAGGGGGCCGGCACCCCTCCACTTT
TRBV5-1	-	TRBJ2-7	-	CASSLGTGGEQYF	TGCGCCAGCAGCTTGGGGACAGGAGGGGAGCAGTACTTC
TRBV7-2	-	TRBJ2-3	TRBD2	CASSLVLAGGTDTQYF	TGTGCCAGCAGCTTAGTCCTAGCGGGGGGCACAGATACGCAGTATTTT
TRBV7-2	-	TRBJ2-5	-	CASSLRKRQETQYF	TGTGCCAGCAGCTTACGGAAGCGGCAAGAGACCCAGTACTTC
TRBV29-1	-	TRBJ2-5	-	CSGMLQGGETQYF	TGCAGCGGGATGCTACAGGGTGGAGAGACCCAGTACTTC
TRBV10-3	-	TRBJ1-5	TRBD1	CAIRPQGADQPQHF	TGTGCCATCAGGCCACAGGGGGCTGATCAGCCCCAGCATTTT
TRBV18	-	TRBJ2-3	-	CASSPSSPGSDTQYF	TGTGCCAGCTCACCATCTTCGCCAGGGTCAGATACGCAGTATTTT
TRBV6-6	-	TRBJ2-3	TRBD1	CASTKSPGTVQYF	TGTGCCAGCACCAAAAGCCCCGGGACAGTGCAGTATTTT
TRBV7-2	-	TRBJ1-2	-	CASSLGGAGGYTF	TGTGCCAGCAGCCTGGGGGGTGCTGGGGGCTACACCTTC
TRBV5-4	-	TRBJ2-7	TRBD2	CASSFWGGEQYF	TGTGCCAGCAGCTTTTGGGGGGGCGAGCAGTACTTC
TRBV28	-	TRBJ1-4	TRBD1	CASNRDRGQEKLFF	TGTGCCAGCAACCGGGACAGGGGGCAAGAAAAACTGTTTTTT
TRBV27	-	TRBJ2-3	-	CASSLIATDTQYF	TGTGCCAGCAGTTTAATAGCCACAGATACGCAGTATTTT
TRBV5-4	-	TRBJ2-7	TRBD1	CASSSNTGAEQYF	TGTGCCAGCAGTTCGAACACAGGGGCCGAGCAGTACTTC
TRBV6-5	-	TRBJ2-3	-	CASSRTVTDTQYF	TGTGCCAGTAGCAGGACAGTCACAGATACGCAGTATTTT
TRBV12-5	-	TRBJ1-1	TRBD1	CASGLLGGDLTEAFF	TGTGCTAGTGGTTTATTAGGGGGCGACTTGACTGAAGCTTTCTTT
TRBV6-5	-	TRBJ1-3	-	CASTPQYGNTIYF	TGTGCCAGCACCCCCCAGTACGGAAACACCATATATTTT
TRBV2	-	TRBJ2-3	TRBD2	CATSGREYTDTQYF	TGTGCCACCTCAGGGAGGGAATACACAGATACGCAGTATTTT
TRBV19	-	TRBJ2-7	-	CASSMEGREQYF	TGTGCCAGTAGTATGGAGGGTCGCGAGCAGTACTTC
TRBV5-1	once	TRBJ2-2	TRBD1	CASSRQGIGTGELFF	TGCGCCAGCAGTCGACAGGGGATAGGGACCGGGGAGCTGTTTTTT
TRBV15	-	TRBJ2-2	TRBD2	CATSVSTSRTGELFF	TGTGCCACCAGCGTTTCGACTAGCCGAACCGGGGAGCTGTTTTTT
TRBV5-1	-	TRBJ2-7	TRBD1	CASSSGQGNYEQYF	TGCGCCAGCAGCTCCGGACAGGGAAACTACGAGCAGTACTTC
TRBV29-1	-	TRBJ2-5	-	CSVEDRGFGETQYF	TGCAGCGTTGAAGATCGGGGGTTTGGAGAGACCCAGTACTTC